Listed below are T cell receptor beta chains from one sample, sequenced in a study of T-cell reconstitution after alpha-beta-depleted transplantation in children. One entry per CDR3 protein, called by TCRdb with MiXCR from the PCR reads. Found here are around 580,000 distinct CDR3 sequences, 20% to 25% of them singletons; the top ten hold approximately 14%. Sequencing used PBMCs, mostly from graft donor cells, obtained 360 days after TCRalphabeta/CD19-depleted stem cell transplant. These TCRs come from a boy under two years old who had a stem cell transplant for acute myeloid leukemia, so the T cells may come from the graft donor. Each CDR3 is given with its conserved first and last residue. The D gene is left open where the match is weak. Size tells how often a clone was seen (once, few, many) or the class of an expanded clone, and some rows leave it out.

-	14	TRBV5-6	TRBJ1-5	many	TGTGCCAGCAGCTTGGCGGGGTTGAATCAGCCCCAGCATTTT	CASSLAGLNQPQHF
-	14	TRBV11-2	TRBJ1-2	-	TGTGCCAGCAGCTTAGTGGGAGGGGACTATGGCTACACCTTC	CASSLVGGDYGYTF
TRBD2	18	TRBV11-1	TRBJ2-7	many	TGTGCCAGCAGCTTATCCCCGGGACTAGCGGGGGGCCAGTACGAGCAGTACTTC	CASSLSPGLAGGQYEQYF
-	16	TRBV27	TRBJ2-3	many	TGTGCCAGCAGTTTTTTTGGTGCCCAAAGCACAGATACGCAGTATTTT	CASSFFGAQSTDTQYF
-	12	TRBV29-1	TRBJ1-2	few	TGCAGCGCGGACAGCTATAACTATGGCTACACCTTC	CSADSYNYGYTF
-	10	TRBV12-3/TRBV12-4	TRBJ1-2	many	TGTGCCAGCAGTTTCCGTGGCTACACCTTC	CASSFRGYTF
TRBD1	15	TRBV18	TRBJ1-2	few	TGTGCCAGCTCATCAAGTCCCGGGACAGAAGATGGCTACACCTTC	CASSSSPGTEDGYTF
-	13	TRBV29-1	TRBJ2-1	many	TGCAGCGTTGAACCAGGGGCCCTCAATGAGCAGTTCTTC	CSVEPGALNEQFF
TRBD2	13	TRBV20-1	TRBJ2-1	many	TGCAGTGTGCCGGGACTAGCTCTCAATGAGCAGTTCTTC	CSVPGLALNEQFF
-	17	TRBV6-5	TRBJ2-3	-	TGTGCCAGCAGTTCTCCGGTTCACGGGCAGGTCACAGATACGCAGTATTTT	CASSSPVHGQVTDTQYF
TRBD1	18	TRBV10-3	TRBJ2-3	few	TGTGCCATCAGTGGGGACAGGGACGGGAGGAGAGGCACAGATACGCAGTATTTT	CAISGDRDGRRGTDTQYF
TRBD1	15	TRBV5-5	TRBJ1-1	many	TGTGCCAGCAGCACGGCCGGGACAGGCGACACTGAAGCTTTCTTT	CASSTAGTGDTEAFF
-	13	TRBV20-1	TRBJ1-5	-	TGCAGTGCTAGTCAGGGCCCTCGGCAGCCCCAGCATTTT	CSASQGPRQPQHF
-	17	TRBV12-5	TRBJ2-4	few	TGTGCTAGTGGTTTGGTACTAGAGCGCCGGCTGGGGAACATTCAGTACTTC	CASGLVLERRLGNIQYF
-	14	TRBV10-3	TRBJ1-5	-	TGTGCCATCAGCGGGGATGGGAGGAGCCAGCCCCAGCATTTT	CAISGDGRSQPQHF
TRBD2	18	TRBV7-6	TRBJ2-7	-	TGTGCCAGCAGCTTAGCGCCCCAAGGTAGCGGGGGGATCCACGAGCAGTACTTC	CASSLAPQGSGGIHEQYF
-	13	TRBV5-6	TRBJ1-5	-	TGTGCCGGCAGCTCGGGAGCCAATCAGCCCCAGCATTTT	CAGSSGANQPQHF
-	14	TRBV12-3/TRBV12-4	TRBJ2-4	few	TGTGCCAGCGGGCAGGGGAGGACCAAAAACATTCAGTACTTC	CASGQGRTKNIQYF
TRBD1	14	TRBV29-1	TRBJ2-2	many	TGCAGCGCCGGGGACAGGCTTCTCACCGGGGAGCTGTTTTTT	CSAGDRLLTGELFF
-	12	TRBV15	TRBJ2-5	-	TGTGCCACCTCCTTGGGGCAAGAGACCCAGTACTTC	CATSLGQETQYF
-	15	TRBV12-3/TRBV12-4	TRBJ1-5	many	TGTGCCAGCAGTTTAAGGGACAACAAATATCAGCCCCAGCATTTT	CASSLRDNKYQPQHF
-	14	TRBV6-5	TRBJ1-2	many	TGTGCCAGCAGTTATAGGTCACCTAACTATGGCTACACCTTC	CASSYRSPNYGYTF
TRBD1	16	TRBV7-2	TRBJ1-4	many	TGTGCCAGCAGCCAGGACAGGGGGCGAACTAATGAAAAACTGTTTTTT	CASSQDRGRTNEKLFF
TRBD1	15	TRBV7-9	TRBJ2-5	-	TGTGCCAGCAGCTTAGCTCAGGGGGCGAGAGAGACCCAGTACTTC	CASSLAQGARETQYF
-	14	TRBV11-3	TRBJ2-5	-	TGTGCCAGCAGCTTGGGGCGTAGGGGAGAGACCCAGTACTTC	CASSLGRRGETQYF
-	14	TRBV20-1	TRBJ2-6	-	TGCAGTGCTCAGAGGGGGTCTGGGGCCAACGTCCTGACTTTC	CSAQRGSGANVLTF
-	12	TRBV20-1	TRBJ1-1	-	TGCAGTGCTAGAGATCCTCGGGTGGAAGCTTTCTTT	CSARDPRVEAFF
-	12	TRBV20-1	TRBJ2-1	-	TGCAGTGCTTCCGTCGGGGACGGTGAGCAGTTCTTC	CSASVGDGEQFF
TRBD1	16	TRBV14	TRBJ2-1	few	TGTGCCAGCAGCCAAGATCCCAGGGGGTTCTACAATGAGCAGTTCTTC	CASSQDPRGFYNEQFF
-	14	TRBV12-3/TRBV12-4	TRBJ1-4	-	TGTGCCAGCAGTCCCAGTGGTAAAGGTGAAAAACTGTTTTTT	CASSPSGKGEKLFF
-	10	TRBV24-1	TRBJ2-7	-	TGTGCCACCAGGGGGATCGAGCAGTACTTC	CATRGIEQYF
TRBD2	20	TRBV5-1	TRBJ2-1	few	TGCGCCAGCAGCCCTACTAGCGGGGGGGCCCTAAGACCCTCCTACAATGAGCAGTTCTTC	CASSPTSGGALRPSYNEQFF
TRBD2	16	TRBV10-3	TRBJ2-3	few	TGTGCCATCAGTTCCCCGACTAGCGGGGACACAGATACGCAGTATTTT	CAISSPTSGDTDTQYF
-	13	TRBV29-1	TRBJ1-2	many	TGCAGCGTGGTGACAGCGCGTAACTATGGCTACACCTTC	CSVVTARNYGYTF
-	17	TRBV6-5	TRBJ2-3	few	TGTGCCAGCAGTTCCCTACAGGGCGGGATTAGCACAGATACGCAGTATTTT	CASSSLQGGISTDTQYF
-	14	TRBV6-1	TRBJ2-1	few	TGTGCCAGCAGTGATCGGGGTGGGAACAATGAGCAGTTCTTC	CASSDRGGNNEQFF
-	11	TRBV29-1	TRBJ1-1	many	TGCAGCGTAGAAGAGGACTCTGAAGCTTTCTTT	CSVEEDSEAFF
-	14	TRBV6-1	TRBJ1-5	-	TGTGCCAGCAGCCCCGGGAGGCCCAATCAGCCCCAGCATTTT	CASSPGRPNQPQHF
-	16	TRBV5-6	TRBJ2-7	-	TGTGCCAGCAGAATCCAAGACAGGCGACCCTCCTACGAGCAGTACTTC	CASRIQDRRPSYEQYF
TRBD1	13	TRBV12-3/TRBV12-4	TRBJ2-1	few	TGTGCCAGCAGGGGACAGGGGAATTGGGAGCAGTTCTTC	CASRGQGNWEQFF
-	19	TRBV12-3/TRBV12-4	TRBJ2-3	-	TGTGCCAGCAGTTTAGCGCTGCGTCGGTTGGTGGGGGATGGGGATACGCAGTATTTT	CASSLALRRLVGDGDTQYF
TRBD2	16	TRBV7-9	TRBJ2-3	few	TGTGCCAGCAGCCCAGCAGCGGGGGGACACACAGATACGCAGTATTTT	CASSPAAGGHTDTQYF
-	12	TRBV28	TRBJ2-2	many	TGCGCCAGCAGCTTGGTCGGCGGGGAGCTGTTTTTT	CASSLVGGELFF
-	16	TRBV7-6	TRBJ2-7	many	TGTGCCAGCAGCTTAGTAAGTTTGGGGGCGACCTACGAGCAGTACTTC	CASSLVSLGATYEQYF
TRBD1	15	TRBV12-3/TRBV12-4	TRBJ2-1	many	TGTGCCAGCAGTTTGAGACAGGGGGCGCGCAATGAGCAGTTCTTC	CASSLRQGARNEQFF
TRBD2	16	TRBV11-2	TRBJ2-3	many	TGTGCCAGCATCCAGACTAGCGGGCTTCGCACAGATACGCAGTATTTT	CASIQTSGLRTDTQYF
TRBD2	15	TRBV12-3/TRBV12-4	TRBJ2-3	few	TGTGCCAGCAGTCCGCCAGCGGGGCAGGGAGATACGCAGTATTTT	CASSPPAGQGDTQYF
-	13	TRBV12-3/TRBV12-4	TRBJ1-4	few	TGTGCCAGCAGTTTAGTAGCTGTAGAAAAACTGTTTTTT	CASSLVAVEKLFF
-	13	TRBV28	TRBJ2-1	-	TGTGCCAGCAGTTTACCAAACCTTTTGGAGCAGTTCTTC	CASSLPNLLEQFF
-	14	TRBV4-3	TRBJ2-7	-	TGCGCCAGCAGCCAAGAAGGCCAGTTCTACGAGCAGTACTTC	CASSQEGQFYEQYF
-	13	TRBV20-1	TRBJ2-7	many	TGCAGTGCTAGCCAGCGGGCGGACTACGAGCAGTACTTC	CSASQRADYEQYF
-	14	TRBV7-9	TRBJ2-1	many	TGTGCCAGCAGCTTACTCCTCCAGGGGAATGAGCAGTTCTTC	CASSLLLQGNEQFF
-	12	TRBV7-2	TRBJ2-7	many	TGTGCCAGCAGCTACGACACCTACGAGCAGTACTTC	CASSYDTYEQYF
-	11	TRBV12-3/TRBV12-4	TRBJ2-1	-	TGTGCCAGCAGTTTACGGGCAAAGCAGTTCTTC	CASSLRAKQFF
TRBD1	15	TRBV9	TRBJ2-7	-	TGTGCCAGCAGCGATGCCGGGACAGGGGCGTCGGAGCAGTACTTC	CASSDAGTGASEQYF
TRBD2	14	TRBV12-3/TRBV12-4	TRBJ2-3	-	TGTGCCAGCAGGAGGCGGGGGGGATACGATACGCAGTATTTT	CASRRRGGYDTQYF
-	13	TRBV20-1	TRBJ1-6	-	TGCAGTGCTAGAGATCCCGCGAAATCACCCCTCCACTTT	CSARDPAKSPLHF
TRBD2	16	TRBV4-3	TRBJ2-3	-	TGCGCCAACAGCCAAGATCTCGGGGGGAGCACAGATACGCAGTATTTT	CANSQDLGGSTDTQYF
-	16	TRBV7-8	TRBJ1-4	many	TGTGCCAGCAGCTTGGGGACCCCTCCCCGAGGGGAAAAACTGTTTTTT	CASSLGTPPRGEKLFF
-	16	TRBV7-9	TRBJ2-2	-	TGTGCCAGCAGCTTAAATCAGGCCCTGAACACCGGGGAGCTGTTTTTT	CASSLNQALNTGELFF